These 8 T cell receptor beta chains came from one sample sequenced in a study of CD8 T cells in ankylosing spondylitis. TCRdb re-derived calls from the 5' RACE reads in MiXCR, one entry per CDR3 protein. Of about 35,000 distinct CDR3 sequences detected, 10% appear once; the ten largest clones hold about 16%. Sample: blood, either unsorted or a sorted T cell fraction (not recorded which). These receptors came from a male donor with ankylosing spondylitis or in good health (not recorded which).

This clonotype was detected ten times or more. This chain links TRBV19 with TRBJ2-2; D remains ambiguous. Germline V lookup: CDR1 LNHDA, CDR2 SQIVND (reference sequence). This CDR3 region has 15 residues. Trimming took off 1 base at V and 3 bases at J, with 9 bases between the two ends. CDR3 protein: CASSIVTFDTGELFF. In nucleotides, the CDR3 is TGTGCCAGTAGTATAGTAACTTTCGACACCGGGGAGCTGTTTTTT. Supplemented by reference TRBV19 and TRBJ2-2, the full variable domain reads DGGITQSPKYLFRKEGQNVTLSCEQNLNHDAMYWYRQDPGQGLRLIYYSQIVNDFQKGDIAEGYSVSREKKESFPLTVTSAQKNPTAFYLCASSIVTFDTGELFFGEGSRLTVL.

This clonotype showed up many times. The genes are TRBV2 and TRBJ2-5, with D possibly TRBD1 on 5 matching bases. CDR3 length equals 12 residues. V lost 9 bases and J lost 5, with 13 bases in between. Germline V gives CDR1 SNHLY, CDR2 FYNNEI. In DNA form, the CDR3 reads TGTGCCAGGCAGACAGATTCCGAGACCCAGTACTTC. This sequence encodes CARQTDSETQYF.

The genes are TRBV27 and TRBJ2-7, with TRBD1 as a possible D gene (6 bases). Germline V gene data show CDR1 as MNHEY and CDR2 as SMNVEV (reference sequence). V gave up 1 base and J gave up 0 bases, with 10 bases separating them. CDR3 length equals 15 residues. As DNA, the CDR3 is TGTGCCAGCAGTTTATTCACAGGGAGCTCCTACGAGCAGTACTTC. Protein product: CASSLFTGSSYEQYF.

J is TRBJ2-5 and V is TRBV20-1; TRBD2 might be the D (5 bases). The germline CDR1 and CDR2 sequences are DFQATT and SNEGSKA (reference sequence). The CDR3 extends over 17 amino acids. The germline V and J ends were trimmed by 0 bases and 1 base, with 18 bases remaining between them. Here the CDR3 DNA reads TGCAGTGCTAGAGATATCAATTCGGGAAACCTCCAAGAGACCCAGTACTTC. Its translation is CSARDINSGNLQETQYF.

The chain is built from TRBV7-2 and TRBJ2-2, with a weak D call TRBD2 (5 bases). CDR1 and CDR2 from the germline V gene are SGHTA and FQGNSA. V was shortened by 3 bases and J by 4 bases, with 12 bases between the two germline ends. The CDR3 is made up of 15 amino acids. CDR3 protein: CASSLSGAGTGELFF. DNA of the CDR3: TGTGCCAGCAGCTTGAGCGGAGCCGGCACCGGGGAGCTGTTTTTT. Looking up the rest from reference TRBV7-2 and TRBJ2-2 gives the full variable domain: GAGVSQSPSNKVTEKGKDVELRCDPISGHTALYWYRQSLGQGLEFLIYFQGNSAPDKSGLPSDRFSAERTGGSVSTLTIQRTQQEDSAVYLCASSLSGAGTGELFFGEGSRLTVL.

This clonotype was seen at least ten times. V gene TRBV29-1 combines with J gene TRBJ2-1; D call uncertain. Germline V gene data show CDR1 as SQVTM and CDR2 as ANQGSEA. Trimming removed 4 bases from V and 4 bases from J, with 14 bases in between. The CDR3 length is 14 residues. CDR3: CSVGTADMYNEQFF. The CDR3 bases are TGCAGCGTTGGGACGGCAGATATGTACAATGAGCAGTTCTTC.

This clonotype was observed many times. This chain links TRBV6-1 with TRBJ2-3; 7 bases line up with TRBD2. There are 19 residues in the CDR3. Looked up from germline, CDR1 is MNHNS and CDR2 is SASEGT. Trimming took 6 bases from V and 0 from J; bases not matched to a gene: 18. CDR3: CASSPLAWSTSSSTDTQYF. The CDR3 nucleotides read TGTGCCAGCAGCCCACTAGCGTGGTCGACCTCTTCTAGCACAGATACGCAGTATTTT.

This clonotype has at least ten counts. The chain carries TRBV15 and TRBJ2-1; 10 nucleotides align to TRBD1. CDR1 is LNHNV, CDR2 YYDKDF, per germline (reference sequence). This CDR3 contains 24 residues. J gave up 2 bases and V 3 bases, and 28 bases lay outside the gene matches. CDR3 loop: CATSSPGTGEYCEGGYPPYNEQFF. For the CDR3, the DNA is TGTGCCACCAGCAGTCCCGGGACAGGGGAGTATTGTGAAGGGGGGTACCCACCCTACAATGAGCAGTTCTTC. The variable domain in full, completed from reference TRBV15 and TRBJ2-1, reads DAMVIQNPRYQVTQFGKPVTLSCSQTLNHNVMYWYQQKSSQAPKLLFHYYDKDFNNEADTPDNFQSRRPNTSFCFLDIRSPGLGDTAMYLCATSSPGTGEYCEGGYPPYNEQFFGPGTRLTVL.